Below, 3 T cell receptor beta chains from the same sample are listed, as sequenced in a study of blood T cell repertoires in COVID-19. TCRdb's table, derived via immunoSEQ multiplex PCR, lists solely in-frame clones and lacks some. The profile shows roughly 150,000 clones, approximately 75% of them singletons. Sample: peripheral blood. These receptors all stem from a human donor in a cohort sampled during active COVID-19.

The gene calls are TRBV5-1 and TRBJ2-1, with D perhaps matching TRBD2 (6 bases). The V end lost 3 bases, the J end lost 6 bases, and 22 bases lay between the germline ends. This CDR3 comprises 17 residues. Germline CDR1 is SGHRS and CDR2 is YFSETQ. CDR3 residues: CASSWEVLAGSSNEQFF. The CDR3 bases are TGCGCCAGCAGCTGGGAGGTCTTGGCGGGAAGCAGCAATGAGCAGTTCTTC. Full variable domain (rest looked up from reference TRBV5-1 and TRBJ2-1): KAGVTQTPRYLIKTRGQQVTLSCSPISGHRSVSWYQQTPGQGLQFLFEYFSETQRNKGNFPGRFSGRQFSNSRSEMNVSTLELGDSALYLCASSWEVLAGSSNEQFFGPGTRLTVL.

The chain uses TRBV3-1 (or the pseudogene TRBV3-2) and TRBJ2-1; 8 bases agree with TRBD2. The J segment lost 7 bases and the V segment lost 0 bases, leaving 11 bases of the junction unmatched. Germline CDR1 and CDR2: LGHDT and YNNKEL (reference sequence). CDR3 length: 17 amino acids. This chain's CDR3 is CASSQDLMAGGGNEQFF. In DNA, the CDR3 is TGTGCCAGCAGCCAAGATCTCATGGCGGGGGGCGGGAATGAGCAGTTCTTC.

In DNA form, the CDR3 reads TGTGCCAGCAGCCATCCGGACATCTCTGAAGCTTTCTTT. Encoded protein: CASSHPDISEAFF. The chain is built from TRBV3-1 (or the pseudogene TRBV3-2) and TRBJ1-1; weak D call: TRBD1 (5 bases). The V gene's germline CDR1 is LGHDT and CDR2 YNNKEL (reference sequence). Trimming left V 3 bases short and J 6 bases short, with 11 bases between. This CDR3 contains 13 residues.